This T cell receptor beta chain was captured by sequencing in a study of neurological immune-mediated disorders. This clonotype was detected many times. Its antigen remains unidentified. This CDR3 contains 13 residues. Between the trimmed V and J ends, which lost 5 bases and 0 bases, there was a span of 7 bases. The V gene's germline CDR1 is SQVTM and CDR2 ANQGSEA. Study-wide results and limits: Among 34 multiple sclerosis patients, 18 had repertoires that phylogenetic grouping placed in one related-CDR3 cluster, a possible signature. The greatest TCR clonal expansion occurred in HTLV-1-associated myelopathy and the least in multiple sclerosis, which fell below healthy controls.

The making of cDNA relied on 5'RACE with 10-nucleotide random UMIs. TCRdb reprocessed the 5' RACE reads via MiXCR and lists one record per CDR3 protein. The profile covers approximately 100,000 distinct CDR3 sequences, with around 3.6% appearing a single time and around 2.7% taken by the ten largest. The sequencing input was PBMCs. The chain is built from TRBV29-1 and TRBJ2-2, with a tentative D call TRBD1 (6 bases). The sequence came from a woman between 45 and 65 years old with multiple sclerosis. The CDR3 sequence: CSVTGTNTGELFF. The CDR3 nucleotides are TGCAGCGTTACAGGGACGAACACCGGGGAGCTGTTTTTT.